In this sample, the clone carrying this T cell receptor beta chain turned up a few times. Its specificity is unknown. The data derive from a study of identical twins. Study-wide points: Carriage of fewer insertions was seen in abundant cord blood beta clonotypes, whereas memory repertoires showed none. Models predicted too little out-of-frame TCR alpha sharing in monozygotic twins. Cross-sectional statistics underpinned the conclusions; the same donors were not followed.

Unique molecular identifiers were in the cDNA, with template-switch universal primer binding. Each CDR3 protein is one row after TCRdb ran MiXCR on the 5' RACE reads. In the table there are roughly 690,000 distinct CDR3 sequences, roughly 6% of which are singletons. The CDR3 loop spans 13 amino acids. Per the germline V gene, CDR1 is SNHLY and CDR2 is FYNNEI. V shed 5 bases and J shed 15 bases, with 20 bases lying between them. The chain employs TRBV2 and TRBJ2-1; the D gene could be TRBD1 or TRBD2 (5 bases each). This sequence originates from a man aged 18-30 years in good health. Sequenced input: naive T cells sorted from blood. The CDR3 here is CASSPPGTRLPFF. The DNA of the CDR3 is TGTGCCAGCAGTCCACCCGGGACCCGCCTCCCGTTCTTC.